Listed below are T cell receptor beta chains from one sample, sequenced in a study of cytomegalovirus exposure and HLA in healthy donors. Only in-frame clones appear in the TCRdb table, and some are missing; sequencing was by immunoSEQ multiplex PCR. This sample has around 150,000 clones; 65% to 70% occur once, and the top ten carry approximately 1.7%. Sequenced material: PBMCs. These receptors were collected from a human donor in good health. Both conserved end residues are part of each CDR3. A D gene is named only where the DNA matches it firmly. A clone size is listed for some rows: how often the clone was seen (once, few, many), or a class if it is expanded.

>TRBJ2-3|NA|NA|14|TRBV7-9
TGTGCCAGCAGCTTAGCGCGGAGATCAGATACGCAGTATTTT
CASSLARRSDTQYF
>TRBJ2-7|NA|NA|12|TRBV7-9
TGTGCCAGCAGCCGCTACGGCTACGAGCAGTACTTC
CASSRYGYEQYF
>TRBJ2-7|NA|few|14|TRBV27
TGTGCCAGCAGCTCTACCGTGGAGGTGTACGAGCAGTACTTC
CASSSTVEVYEQYF
>TRBJ2-7|TRBD2|NA|15|TRBV5-1
TGCGCCAGCAGCGCCCAGCGGGAGACTAATTACGAGCAGTACTTC
CASSAQRETNYEQYF
>TRBJ2-1|TRBD2|NA|14|TRBV6-5
TGTGCCAGCATGATGGCGGGAGCCCCGAATGAGCAGTTCTTC
CASMMAGAPNEQFF
>TRBJ1-6|NA|NA|15|TRBV15
TGTGCCACCAGCAGGGGTTGGACGGGAAATTCACCCCTCCACTTT
CATSRGWTGNSPLHF
>TRBJ2-3|TRBD2|NA|17|TRBV15
TGTGCCACCAGCGGGGGAAGCGGGACCTCGGGGACAGATACGCAGTATTTT
CATSGGSGTSGTDTQYF
>TRBJ2-3|TRBD2|NA|14|TRBV19
TGTGCCAGTAAGTTCCTAGCGGACACAGATACGCAGTATTTT
CASKFLADTDTQYF
>TRBJ2-4|NA|once|14|TRBV4-1
TGCGCCAGCAGCCAACCGACTAGGAAAAACATTCAGTACTTC
CASSQPTRKNIQYF
>TRBJ2-7|NA|NA|13|TRBV5-4
TGTGCCAGCAGCTTGGTTGGGCACTACGAGCAGTACTTC
CASSLVGHYEQYF
>TRBJ2-7|TRBD2|NA|16|TRBV7-9
TGTGCCAGCAGCACACCCGGGACTAGCGGGATTCACGAGCAGTACTTC
CASSTPGTSGIHEQYF
>TRBJ1-5|NA|NA|13|TRBV19
TGTGCCAGTAGTGGGGGACATGGTCAGCCCCAGCATTTT
CASSGGHGQPQHF
>TRBJ1-2|TRBD1|NA|14|TRBV7-8
TGTGCCAGCAGCTTAGCACAAGGGGGCGCGGGCTACACCTTC
CASSLAQGGAGYTF
>TRBJ2-7|NA|NA|15|TRBV5-4
TGTGCCAGCAGCTTGGCTTCCAGGGTGGCCCACGAGCAGTACTTC
CASSLASRVAHEQYF
>TRBJ2-2|NA|NA|14|TRBV6-5
TGTGCCAGCAGACGGAATACAGGGACCGGGGAGCTGTTTTTT
CASRRNTGTGELFF
>TRBJ1-4|TRBD1|NA|15|TRBV5-1
TGCGCCAGCAGTACGGGACAGACAACTAATGAAAAACTGTTTTTT
CASSTGQTTNEKLFF
>TRBJ1-2|NA|NA|13|TRBV6-5
TGTGCCAGCGCGTTAAAAGCTAACTATGGCTACACCTTC
CASALKANYGYTF
>TRBJ1-4|NA|NA|14|TRBV2
TGTGCCAGCAGCTTGCTGACAGGTACCGAAAAACTGTTTTTT
CASSLLTGTEKLFF
>TRBJ2-1|NA|few|15|TRBV5-1
TGCGCCAGCAGCTTACAGGGAGGGACCTACAATGAGCAGTTCTTC
CASSLQGGTYNEQFF